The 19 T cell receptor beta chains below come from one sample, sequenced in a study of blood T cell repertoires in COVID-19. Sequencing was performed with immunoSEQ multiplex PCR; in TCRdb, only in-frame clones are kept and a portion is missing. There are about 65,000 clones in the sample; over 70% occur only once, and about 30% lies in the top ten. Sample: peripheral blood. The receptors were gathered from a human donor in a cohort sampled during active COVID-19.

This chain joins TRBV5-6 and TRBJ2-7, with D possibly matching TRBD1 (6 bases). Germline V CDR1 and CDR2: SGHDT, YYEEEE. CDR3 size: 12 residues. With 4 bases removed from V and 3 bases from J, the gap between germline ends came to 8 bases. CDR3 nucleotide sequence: TGTGCCAGCAGCATCAGGGGCTACGAGCAGTACTTC. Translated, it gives CASSIRGYEQYF.

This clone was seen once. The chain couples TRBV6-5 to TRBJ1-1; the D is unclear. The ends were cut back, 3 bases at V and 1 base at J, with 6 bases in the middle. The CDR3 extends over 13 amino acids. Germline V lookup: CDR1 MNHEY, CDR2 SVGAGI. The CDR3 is CASSYWQNTEAFF. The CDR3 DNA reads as TGTGCCAGCAGTTATTGGCAGAACACTGAAGCTTTCTTT.

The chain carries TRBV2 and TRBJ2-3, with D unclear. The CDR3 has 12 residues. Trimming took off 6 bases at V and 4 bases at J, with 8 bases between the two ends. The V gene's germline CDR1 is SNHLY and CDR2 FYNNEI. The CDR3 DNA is TGTGCCAGCAGGGCACAAGCAGATACGCAGTATTTT. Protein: CASRAQADTQYF.

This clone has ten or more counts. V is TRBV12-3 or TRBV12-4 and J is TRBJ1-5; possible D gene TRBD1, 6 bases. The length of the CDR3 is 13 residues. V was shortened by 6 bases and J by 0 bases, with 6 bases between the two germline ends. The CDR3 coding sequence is TGTGCCAGCAGCAGGGGTAGCAATCAGCCCCAGCATTTT. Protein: CASSRGSNQPQHF.

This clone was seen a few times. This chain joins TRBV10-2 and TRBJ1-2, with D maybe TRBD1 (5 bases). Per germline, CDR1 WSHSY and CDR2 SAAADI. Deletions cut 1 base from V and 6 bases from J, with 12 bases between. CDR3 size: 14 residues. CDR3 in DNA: TGCGCCAGCAGTGAGTTCGGGCAGGGCGATGGCTACACCTTC. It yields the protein CASSEFGQGDGYTF.

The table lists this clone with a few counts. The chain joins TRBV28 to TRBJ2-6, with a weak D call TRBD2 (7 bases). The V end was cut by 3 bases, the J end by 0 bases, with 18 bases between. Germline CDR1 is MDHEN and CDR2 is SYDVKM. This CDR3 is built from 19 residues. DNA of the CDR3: TGTGCCAGCAGTTTGGGCGAGGGGGGGATTTTCTCTGGGGCCAACGTCCTGACTTTC. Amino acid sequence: CASSLGEGGIFSGANVLTF. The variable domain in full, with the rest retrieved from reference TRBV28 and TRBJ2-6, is DVKVTQSSRYLVKRTGEKVFLECVQDMDHENMFWYRQDPGLGLRLIYFSYDVKMKEKGDIPEGYSVSREKKERFSLILESASTNQTSMYLCASSLGEGGIFSGANVLTFGAGSRLTVL.

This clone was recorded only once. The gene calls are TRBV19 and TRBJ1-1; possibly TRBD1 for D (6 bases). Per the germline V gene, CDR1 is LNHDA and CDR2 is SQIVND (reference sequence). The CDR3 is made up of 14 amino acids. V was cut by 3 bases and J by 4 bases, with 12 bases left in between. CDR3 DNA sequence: TGTGCCAGTAGTATTTTAGGGGGGGGCACTGAAGCTTTCTTT. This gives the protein CASSILGGGTEAFF. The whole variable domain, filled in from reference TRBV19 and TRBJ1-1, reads DGGITQSPKYLFRKEGQNVTLSCEQNLNHDAMYWYRQDPGQGLRLIYYSQIVNDFQKGDIAEGYSVSREKKESFPLTVTSAQKNPTAFYLCASSILGGGTEAFFGQGTRLTVV.

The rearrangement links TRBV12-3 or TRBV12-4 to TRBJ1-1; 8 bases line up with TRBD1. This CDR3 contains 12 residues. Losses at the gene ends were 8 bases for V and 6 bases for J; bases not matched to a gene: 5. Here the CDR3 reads CASGQGRAEAFF. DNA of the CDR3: TGTGCCAGCGGACAGGGTAGGGCTGAAGCTTTCTTT.

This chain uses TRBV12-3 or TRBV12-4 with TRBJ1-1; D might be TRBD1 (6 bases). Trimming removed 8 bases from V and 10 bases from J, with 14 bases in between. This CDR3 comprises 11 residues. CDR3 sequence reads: CASRRGARAFF. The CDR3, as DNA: TGTGCCAGCCGCCGGGGGGCGAGAGCTTTCTTT.

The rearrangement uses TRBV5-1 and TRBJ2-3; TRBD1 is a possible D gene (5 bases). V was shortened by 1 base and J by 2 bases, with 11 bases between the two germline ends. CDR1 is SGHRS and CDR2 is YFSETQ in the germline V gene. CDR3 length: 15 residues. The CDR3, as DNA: TGCGCCAGCAGCTTGTTTCAGGGATTCACAGATACGCAGTATTTT. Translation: CASSLFQGFTDTQYF.

In nucleotides, the CDR3 is TGTGCTAGTGGCCCGGACAGGCGGCAGTACTTC. Translation: CASGPDRRQYF. The chain joins TRBV12-5 to TRBJ2-7, with 7 bases fitting TRBD1. Germline V gene sequence: CDR1 LGHNT, CDR2 FRNRAP. The CDR3 totals 11 residues. The junction had 5 bases not matched to a gene; V was cut back by 6 bases and J by 9 bases.

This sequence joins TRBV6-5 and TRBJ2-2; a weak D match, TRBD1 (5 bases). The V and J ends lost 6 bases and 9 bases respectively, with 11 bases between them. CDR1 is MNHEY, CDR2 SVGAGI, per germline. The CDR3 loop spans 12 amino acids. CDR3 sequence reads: CASRLPGRELFF. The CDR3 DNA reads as TGTGCCAGCAGACTCCCAGGGCGGGAGCTGTTTTTT.

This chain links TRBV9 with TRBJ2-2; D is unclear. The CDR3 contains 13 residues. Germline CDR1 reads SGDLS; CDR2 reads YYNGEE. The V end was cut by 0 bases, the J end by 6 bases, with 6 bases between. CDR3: CASSVDSSGELFF. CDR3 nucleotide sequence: TGTGCCAGCAGCGTAGATAGCTCCGGGGAGCTGTTTTTT.

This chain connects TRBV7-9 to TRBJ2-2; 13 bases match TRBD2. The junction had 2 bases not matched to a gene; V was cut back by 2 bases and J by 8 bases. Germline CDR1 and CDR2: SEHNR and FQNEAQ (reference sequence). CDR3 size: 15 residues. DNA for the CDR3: TGTGCCAGCAGCTTACGGACTAGCGGGGGTGGGGAGCTGTTTTTT. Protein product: CASSLRTSGGGELFF. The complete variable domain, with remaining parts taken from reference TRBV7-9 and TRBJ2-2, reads DTGVSQNPRHKITKRGQNVTFRCDPISEHNRLYWYRQTLGQGPEFLTYFQNEAQLEKSRLLSDRFSAERPKGSFSTLEIQRTEQGDSAMYLCASSLRTSGGGELFFGEGSRLTVL.

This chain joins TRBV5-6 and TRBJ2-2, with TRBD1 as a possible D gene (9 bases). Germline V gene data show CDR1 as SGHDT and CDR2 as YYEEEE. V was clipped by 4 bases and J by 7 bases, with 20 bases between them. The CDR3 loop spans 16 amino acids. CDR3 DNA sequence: TGTGCCAGCAGCCCGGGAGGGACAGGGCTTTTCGGGGAGCTGTTTTTT. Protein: CASSPGGTGLFGELFF.

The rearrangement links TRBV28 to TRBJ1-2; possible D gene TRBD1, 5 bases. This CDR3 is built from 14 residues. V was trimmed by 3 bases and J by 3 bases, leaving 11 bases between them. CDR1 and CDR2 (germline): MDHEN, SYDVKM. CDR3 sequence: CASSFRVADYGYTF. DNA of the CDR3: TGTGCCAGCAGTTTCAGGGTGGCGGACTATGGCTACACCTTC.

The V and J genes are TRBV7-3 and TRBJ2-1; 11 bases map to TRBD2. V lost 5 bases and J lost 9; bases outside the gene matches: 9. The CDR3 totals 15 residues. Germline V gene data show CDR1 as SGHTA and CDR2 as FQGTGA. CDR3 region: CASSVSGRASGEQFF. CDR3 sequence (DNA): TGTGCCAGCAGCGTTAGCGGGAGGGCCTCTGGTGAGCAGTTCTTC.

As DNA, the CDR3 is TGTGCCAGCAGCCCCCTGACTATACCAAACTATGGCTACACCTTC. Its protein is CASSPLTIPNYGYTF. This chain joins TRBV7-8 and TRBJ1-2, with D unclear. Germline CDR1 and CDR2: SGHVS and FQNEAQ. With 5 bases removed from V and 2 bases from J, the gap between germline ends came to 15 bases. The CDR3 contains 15 residues. The full variable domain, rest sourced from reference TRBV7-8 and TRBJ1-2, is GAGVSQSPRYKVAKRGQDVALRCDPISGHVSLFWYQQALGQGPEFLTYFQNEAQLDKSGLPSDRFFAERPEGSVSTLKIQRTQQEDSAVYLCASSPLTIPNYGYTFGSGTRLTVV.

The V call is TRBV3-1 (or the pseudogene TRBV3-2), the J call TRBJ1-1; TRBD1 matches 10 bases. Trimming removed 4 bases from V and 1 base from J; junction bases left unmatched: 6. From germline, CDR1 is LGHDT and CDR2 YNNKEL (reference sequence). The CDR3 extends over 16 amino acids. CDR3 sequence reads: CASSRGQGTPNTEAFF. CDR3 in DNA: TGTGCCAGCAGCCGGGGACAGGGGACACCGAACACTGAAGCTTTCTTT.